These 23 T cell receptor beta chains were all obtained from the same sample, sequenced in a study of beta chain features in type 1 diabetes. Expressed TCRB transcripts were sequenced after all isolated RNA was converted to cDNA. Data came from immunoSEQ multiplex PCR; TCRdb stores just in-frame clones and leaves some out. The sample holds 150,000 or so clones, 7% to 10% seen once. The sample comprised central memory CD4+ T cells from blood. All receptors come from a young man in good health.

In DNA, the CDR3 is TGTGCCAGCTCGCCGGGACTAGCGGGTTCGGGCACAGATACGCAGTATTTT. The encoded protein is CASSPGLAGSGTDTQYF. The rearrangement links TRBV18 to TRBJ2-3, with 12 bases that match TRBD2. The trim removed 6 bases at V and 1 base at J, leaving 8 bases unmatched. Germline values: CDR1 KGHSH, CDR2 LQKENI. This CDR3 is built from 17 residues.

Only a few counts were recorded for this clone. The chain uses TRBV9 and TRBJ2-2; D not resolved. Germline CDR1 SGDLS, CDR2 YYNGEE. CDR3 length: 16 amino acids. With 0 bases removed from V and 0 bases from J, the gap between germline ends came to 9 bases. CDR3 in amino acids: CASSVEAATNTGELFF. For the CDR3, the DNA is TGTGCCAGCAGCGTAGAGGCAGCGACGAACACCGGGGAGCTGTTTTTT.

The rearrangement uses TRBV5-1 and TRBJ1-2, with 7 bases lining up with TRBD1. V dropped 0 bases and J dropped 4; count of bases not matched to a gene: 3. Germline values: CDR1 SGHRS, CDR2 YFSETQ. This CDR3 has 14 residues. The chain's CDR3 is CASSLGQGVYGYTF. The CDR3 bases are TGCGCCAGCAGCTTGGGACAGGGCGTCTATGGCTACACCTTC.

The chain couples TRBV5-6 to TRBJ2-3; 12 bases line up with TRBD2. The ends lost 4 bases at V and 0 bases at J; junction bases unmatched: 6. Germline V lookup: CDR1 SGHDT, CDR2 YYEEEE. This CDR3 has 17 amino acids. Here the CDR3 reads CASSTLTSGGSTDTQYF. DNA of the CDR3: TGTGCCAGCAGCACCCTTACTAGCGGGGGGAGCACAGATACGCAGTATTTT.

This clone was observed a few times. CDR3 nucleotide sequence: TGTGCCAGCAGCTCCGGACTAGTAGCGGATACGCAGTATTTT. This gives the protein CASSSGLVADTQYF. This chain connects TRBV7-3 to TRBJ2-3; 7 bases align to TRBD2. Germline V gene sequence: CDR1 SGHTA, CDR2 FQGTGA. V gave up 4 bases and J gave up 6 bases; unmatched junction bases: 7. The CDR3 runs to 14 residues.

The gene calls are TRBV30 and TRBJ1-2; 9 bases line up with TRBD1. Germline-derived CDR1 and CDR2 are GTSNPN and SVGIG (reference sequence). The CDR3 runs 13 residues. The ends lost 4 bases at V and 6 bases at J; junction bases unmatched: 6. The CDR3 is CAWTGTGYNGYTF. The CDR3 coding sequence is TGTGCCTGGACCGGGACAGGGTATAATGGCTACACCTTC.

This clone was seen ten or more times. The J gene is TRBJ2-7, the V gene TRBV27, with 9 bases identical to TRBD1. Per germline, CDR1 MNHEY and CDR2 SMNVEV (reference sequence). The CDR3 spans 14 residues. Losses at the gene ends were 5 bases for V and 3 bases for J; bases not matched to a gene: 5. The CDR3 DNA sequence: TGTGCCAGCAGTACCCCGGACAGGGGCTACGAGCAGTACTTC. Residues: CASSTPDRGYEQYF.

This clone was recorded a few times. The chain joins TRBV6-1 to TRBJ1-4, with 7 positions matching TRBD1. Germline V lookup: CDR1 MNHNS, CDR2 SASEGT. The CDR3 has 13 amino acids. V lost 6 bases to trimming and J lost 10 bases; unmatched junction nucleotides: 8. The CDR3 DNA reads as TGTGCCAGCAGCAACACAGGGGTAGGAAAACTGTTTTTT. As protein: CASSNTGVGKLFF.

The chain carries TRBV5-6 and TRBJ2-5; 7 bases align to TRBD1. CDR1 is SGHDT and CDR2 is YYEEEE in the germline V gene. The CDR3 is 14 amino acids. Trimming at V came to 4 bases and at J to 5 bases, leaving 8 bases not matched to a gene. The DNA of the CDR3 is TGTGCCAGCAGCCGGGGACAGATGCGGGAGACCCAGTACTTC. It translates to CASSRGQMRETQYF.

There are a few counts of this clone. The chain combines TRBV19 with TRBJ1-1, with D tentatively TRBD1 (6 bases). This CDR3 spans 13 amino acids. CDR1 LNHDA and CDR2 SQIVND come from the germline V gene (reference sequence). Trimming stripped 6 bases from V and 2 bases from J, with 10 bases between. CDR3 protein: CASSNRVNTEAFF. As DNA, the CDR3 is TGTGCCAGTAGCAACAGGGTAAACACTGAAGCTTTCTTT.

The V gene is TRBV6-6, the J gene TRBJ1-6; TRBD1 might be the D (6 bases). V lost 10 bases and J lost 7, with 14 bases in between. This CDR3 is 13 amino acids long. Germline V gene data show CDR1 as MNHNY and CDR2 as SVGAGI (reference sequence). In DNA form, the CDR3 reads TGTGCCACCCAAGGACAGACAAATTCACCCCTCCACTTT. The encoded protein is CATQGQTNSPLHF.

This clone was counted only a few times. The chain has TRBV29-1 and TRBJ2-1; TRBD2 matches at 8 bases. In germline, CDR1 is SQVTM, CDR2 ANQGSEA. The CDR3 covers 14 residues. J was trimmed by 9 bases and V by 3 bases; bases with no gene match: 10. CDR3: CSVDPIGGAGEQFF. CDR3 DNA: TGCAGCGTTGATCCTATCGGGGGGGCGGGTGAGCAGTTCTTC.

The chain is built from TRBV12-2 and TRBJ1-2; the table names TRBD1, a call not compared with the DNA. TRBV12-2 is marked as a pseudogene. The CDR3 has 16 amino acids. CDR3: CASRLVRETGVTGYTF. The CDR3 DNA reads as TGTGCAAGTCGCTTAGTTCGCGAGACAGGGGTTACCGGCTACACCTTC.

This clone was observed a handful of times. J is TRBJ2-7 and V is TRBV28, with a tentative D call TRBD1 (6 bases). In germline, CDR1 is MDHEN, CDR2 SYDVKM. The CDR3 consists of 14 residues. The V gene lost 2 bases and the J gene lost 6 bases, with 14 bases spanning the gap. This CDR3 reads CASSLRTAFSEQYF. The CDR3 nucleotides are TGTGCCAGCAGTTTAAGGACAGCCTTTAGCGAGCAGTACTTC.

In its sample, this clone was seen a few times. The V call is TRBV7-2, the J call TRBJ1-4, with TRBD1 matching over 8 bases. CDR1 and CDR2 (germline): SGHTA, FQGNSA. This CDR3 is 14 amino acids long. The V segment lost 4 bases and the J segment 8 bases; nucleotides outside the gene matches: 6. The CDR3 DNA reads TGTGCCAGCAGCTCGGACAGGGTCGCCGAAAAACTGTTTTTT. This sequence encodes CASSSDRVAEKLFF.

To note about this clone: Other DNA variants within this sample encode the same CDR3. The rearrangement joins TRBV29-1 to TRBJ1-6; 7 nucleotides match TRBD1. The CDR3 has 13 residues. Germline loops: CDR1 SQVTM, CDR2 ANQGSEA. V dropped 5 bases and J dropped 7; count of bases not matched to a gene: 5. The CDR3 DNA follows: TGCAGCGTTCGGGACAGTTCAAATTCACCCCTCCACTTT. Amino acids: CSVRDSSNSPLHF.

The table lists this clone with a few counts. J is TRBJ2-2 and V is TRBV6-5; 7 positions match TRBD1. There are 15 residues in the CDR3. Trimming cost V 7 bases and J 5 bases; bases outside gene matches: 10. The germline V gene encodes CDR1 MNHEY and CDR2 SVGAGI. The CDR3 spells CASNLAGGRTGELFF. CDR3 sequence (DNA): TGTGCCAGCAACTTAGCAGGGGGTCGAACCGGGGAGCTGTTTTTT.

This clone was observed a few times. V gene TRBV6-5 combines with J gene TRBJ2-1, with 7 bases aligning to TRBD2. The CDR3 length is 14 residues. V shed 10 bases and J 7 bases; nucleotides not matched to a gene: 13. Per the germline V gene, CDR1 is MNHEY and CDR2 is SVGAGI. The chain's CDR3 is CATKPGGGINEQFF. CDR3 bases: TGTGCCACCAAACCGGGGGGAGGGATAAATGAGCAGTTCTTC.

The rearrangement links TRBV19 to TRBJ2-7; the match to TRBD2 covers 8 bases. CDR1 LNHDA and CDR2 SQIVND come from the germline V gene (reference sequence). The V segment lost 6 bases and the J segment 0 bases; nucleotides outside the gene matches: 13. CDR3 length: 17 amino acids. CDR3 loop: CASRRTSGPASSYEQYF. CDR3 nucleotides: TGTGCCAGTAGACGAACTAGCGGCCCAGCCTCCTCCTACGAGCAGTACTTC.

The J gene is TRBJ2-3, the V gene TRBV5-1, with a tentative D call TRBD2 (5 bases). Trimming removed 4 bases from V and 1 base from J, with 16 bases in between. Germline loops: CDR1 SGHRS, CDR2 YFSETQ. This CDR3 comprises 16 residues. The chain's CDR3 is CASSAVGSRGTDTQYF. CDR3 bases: TGCGCCAGCAGCGCCGTTGGGAGTAGGGGCACAGATACGCAGTATTTT.

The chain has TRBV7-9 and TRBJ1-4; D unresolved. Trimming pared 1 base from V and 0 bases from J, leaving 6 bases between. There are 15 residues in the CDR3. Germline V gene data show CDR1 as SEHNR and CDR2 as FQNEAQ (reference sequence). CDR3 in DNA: TGTGCCAGCAGCTTAGACGGGGCAACTAATGAAAAACTGTTTTTT. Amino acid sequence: CASSLDGATNEKLFF.

The CDR3 reads CASRGQLAGVGDEQYF. As DNA, the CDR3 is TGTGCCAGCAGGGGACAACTAGCGGGGGTTGGGGACGAGCAGTACTTC. The chain has TRBV2 and TRBJ2-7, with 11 bases fitting TRBD2. The CDR3 runs 16 residues. After removal of 6 bases from V and 5 bases from J, the junction contained 12 bases not matched to a gene. Germline V lookup: CDR1 SNHLY, CDR2 FYNNEI.

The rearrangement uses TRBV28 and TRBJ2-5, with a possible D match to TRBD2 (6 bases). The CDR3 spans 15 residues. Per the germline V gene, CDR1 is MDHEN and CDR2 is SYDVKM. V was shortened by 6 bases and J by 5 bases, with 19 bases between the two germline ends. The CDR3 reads CASSPSFGGAETQYF. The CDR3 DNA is TGTGCCAGCAGCCCCTCCTTCGGAGGGGCTGAGACCCAGTACTTC.